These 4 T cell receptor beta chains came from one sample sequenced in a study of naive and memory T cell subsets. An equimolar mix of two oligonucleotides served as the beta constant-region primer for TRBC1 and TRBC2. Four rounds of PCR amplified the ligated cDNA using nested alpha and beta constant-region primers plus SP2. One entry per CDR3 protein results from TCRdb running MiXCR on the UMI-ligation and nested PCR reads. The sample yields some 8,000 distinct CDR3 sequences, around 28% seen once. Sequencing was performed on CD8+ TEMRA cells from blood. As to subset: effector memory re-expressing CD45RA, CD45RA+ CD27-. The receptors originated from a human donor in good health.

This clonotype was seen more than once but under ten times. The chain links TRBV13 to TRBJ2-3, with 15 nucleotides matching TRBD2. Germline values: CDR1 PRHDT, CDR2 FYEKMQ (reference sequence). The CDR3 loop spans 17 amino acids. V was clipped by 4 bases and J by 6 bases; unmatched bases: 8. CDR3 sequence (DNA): TGTGCCAGCAGCTCCTCCTGGGGACTAGCGGGGGGTGATACGCAGTATTTT. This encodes CASSSSWGLAGGDTQYF.

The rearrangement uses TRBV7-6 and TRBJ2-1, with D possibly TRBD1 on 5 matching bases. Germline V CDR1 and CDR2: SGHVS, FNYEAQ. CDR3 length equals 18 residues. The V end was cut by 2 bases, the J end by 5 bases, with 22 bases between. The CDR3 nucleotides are TGTGCCAGCAGCTTAATGGTTTTTGGGGCTATTGTCGACAATGAGCAGTTCTTC. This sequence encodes CASSLMVFGAIVDNEQFF. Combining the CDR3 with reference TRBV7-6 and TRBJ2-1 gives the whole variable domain GAGVSQSPRYKVTKRGQDVALRCDPISGHVSLYWYRQALGQGPEFLTYFNYEAQQDKSGLPNDRFSAERPEGSISTLTIQRTEQRDSAMYRCASSLMVFGAIVDNEQFFGPGTRLTVL.

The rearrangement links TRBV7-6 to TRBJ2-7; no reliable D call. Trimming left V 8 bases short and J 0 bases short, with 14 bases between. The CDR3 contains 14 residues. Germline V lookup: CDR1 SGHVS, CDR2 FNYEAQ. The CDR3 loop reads CASGNPNLSYEQYF. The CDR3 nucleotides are TGTGCCAGCGGCAATCCCAACCTCTCCTACGAGCAGTACTTC. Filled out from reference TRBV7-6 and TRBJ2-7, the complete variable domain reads GAGVSQSPRYKVTKRGQDVALRCDPISGHVSLYWYRQALGQGPEFLTYFNYEAQQDKSGLPNDRFSAERPEGSISTLTIQRTEQRDSAMYRCASGNPNLSYEQYFGPGTRLTVT.

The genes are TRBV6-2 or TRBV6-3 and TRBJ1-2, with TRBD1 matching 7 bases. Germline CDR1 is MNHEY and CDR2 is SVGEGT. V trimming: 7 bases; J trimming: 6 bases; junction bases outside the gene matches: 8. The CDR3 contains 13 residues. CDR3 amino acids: CASTPGQLDGYTF. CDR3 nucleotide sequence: TGTGCCAGCACCCCGGGACAGTTAGATGGCTACACCTTC.